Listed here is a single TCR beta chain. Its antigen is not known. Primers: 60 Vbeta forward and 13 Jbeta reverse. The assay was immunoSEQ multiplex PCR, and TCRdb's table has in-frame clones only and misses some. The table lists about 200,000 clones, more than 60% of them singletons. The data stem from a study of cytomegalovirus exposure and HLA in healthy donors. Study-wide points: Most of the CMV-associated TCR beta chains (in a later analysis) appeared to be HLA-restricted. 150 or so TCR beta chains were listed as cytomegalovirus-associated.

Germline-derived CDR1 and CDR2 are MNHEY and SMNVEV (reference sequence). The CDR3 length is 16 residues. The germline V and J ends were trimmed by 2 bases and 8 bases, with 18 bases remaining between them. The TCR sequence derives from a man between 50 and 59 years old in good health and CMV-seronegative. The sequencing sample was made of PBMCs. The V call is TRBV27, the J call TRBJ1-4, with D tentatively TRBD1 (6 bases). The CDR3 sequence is CASSLIRGSGWEKLFF. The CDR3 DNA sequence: TGTGCCAGCAGTTTAATCAGGGGATCCGGTTGGGAAAAACTGTTTTTT.